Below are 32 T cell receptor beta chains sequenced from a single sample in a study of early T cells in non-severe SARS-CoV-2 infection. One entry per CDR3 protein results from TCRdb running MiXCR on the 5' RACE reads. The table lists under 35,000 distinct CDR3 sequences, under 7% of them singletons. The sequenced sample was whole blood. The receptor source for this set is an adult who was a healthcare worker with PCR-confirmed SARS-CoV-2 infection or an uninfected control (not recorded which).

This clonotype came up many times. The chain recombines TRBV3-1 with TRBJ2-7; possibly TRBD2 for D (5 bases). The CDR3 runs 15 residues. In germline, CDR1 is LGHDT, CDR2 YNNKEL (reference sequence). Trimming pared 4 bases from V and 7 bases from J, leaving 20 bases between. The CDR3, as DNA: TGTGCCAGCAGCCTCCAGACTGCCCGACCGGGGGAGCAGTACTTC. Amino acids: CASSLQTARPGEQYF.

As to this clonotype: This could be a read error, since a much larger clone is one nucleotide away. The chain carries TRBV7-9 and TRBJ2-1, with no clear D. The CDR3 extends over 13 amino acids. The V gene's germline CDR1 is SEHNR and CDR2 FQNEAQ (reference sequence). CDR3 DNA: TGTGCCAGCAGATTAGATAACACCGATGAGCAGTTCTTC. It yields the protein CASRLDNTDEQFF.

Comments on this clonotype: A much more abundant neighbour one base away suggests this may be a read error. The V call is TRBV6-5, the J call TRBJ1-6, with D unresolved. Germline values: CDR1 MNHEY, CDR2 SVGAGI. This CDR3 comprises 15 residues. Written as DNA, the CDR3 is TGTGCCAACAGTTACGGGTCCTCCTATAATTCACCCCTCCACTTT. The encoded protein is CANSYGSSYNSPLHF.

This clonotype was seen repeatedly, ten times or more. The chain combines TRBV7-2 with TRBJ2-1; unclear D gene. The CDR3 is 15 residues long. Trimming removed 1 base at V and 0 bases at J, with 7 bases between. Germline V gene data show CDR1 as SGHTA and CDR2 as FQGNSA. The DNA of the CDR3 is TGTGCCAGCAGCTTAGATCTCAGCTCCTACAATGAGCAGTTCTTC. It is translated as CASSLDLSSYNEQFF.

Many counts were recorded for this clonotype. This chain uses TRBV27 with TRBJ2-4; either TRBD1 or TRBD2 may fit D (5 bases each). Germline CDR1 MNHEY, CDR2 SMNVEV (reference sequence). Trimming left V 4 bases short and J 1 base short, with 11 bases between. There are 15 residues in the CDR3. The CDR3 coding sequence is TGTGCCAGCAGTTCCCTCGGGACGGCCAAAAACATTCAGTACTTC. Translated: CASSSLGTAKNIQYF.

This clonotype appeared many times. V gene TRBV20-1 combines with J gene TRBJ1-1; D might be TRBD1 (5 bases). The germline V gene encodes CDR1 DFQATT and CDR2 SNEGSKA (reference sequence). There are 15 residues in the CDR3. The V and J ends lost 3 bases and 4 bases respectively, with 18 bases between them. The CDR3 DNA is TGCAGTGCTAGGTCTCGGGTAGGAGGGGTCACTGAAGCTTTCTTT. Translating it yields CSARSRVGGVTEAFF.

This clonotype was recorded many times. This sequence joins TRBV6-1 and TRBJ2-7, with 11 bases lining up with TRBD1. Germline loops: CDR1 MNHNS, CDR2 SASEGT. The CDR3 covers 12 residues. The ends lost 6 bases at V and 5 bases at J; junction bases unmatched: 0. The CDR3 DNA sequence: TGTGCCAGCAGGGACAGGGGGCACGAGCAGTACTTC. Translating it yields CASRDRGHEQYF.

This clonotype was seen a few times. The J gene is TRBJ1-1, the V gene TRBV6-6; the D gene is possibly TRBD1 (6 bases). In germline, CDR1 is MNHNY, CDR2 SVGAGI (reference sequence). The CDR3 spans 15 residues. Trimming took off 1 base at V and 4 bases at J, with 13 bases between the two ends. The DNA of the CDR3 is TGTGCCAGCAGTTACTGTCAGGGGAAGTGCACTGAAGCTTTCTTT. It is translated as CASSYCQGKCTEAFF.

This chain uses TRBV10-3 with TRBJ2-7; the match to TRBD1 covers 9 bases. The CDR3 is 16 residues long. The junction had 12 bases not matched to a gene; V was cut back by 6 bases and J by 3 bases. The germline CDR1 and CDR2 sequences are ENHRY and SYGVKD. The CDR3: CAIRGQGLTSNYEQYF. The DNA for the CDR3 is TGTGCCATCAGAGGACAGGGGTTAACCTCCAACTACGAGCAGTACTTC.

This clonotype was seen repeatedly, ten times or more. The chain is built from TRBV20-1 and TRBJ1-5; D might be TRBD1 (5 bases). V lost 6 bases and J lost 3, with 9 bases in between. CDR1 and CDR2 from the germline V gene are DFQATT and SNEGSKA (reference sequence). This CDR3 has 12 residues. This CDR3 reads CSAGDNNQPQHF. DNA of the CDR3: TGCAGTGCAGGGGATAACAATCAGCCCCAGCATTTT.

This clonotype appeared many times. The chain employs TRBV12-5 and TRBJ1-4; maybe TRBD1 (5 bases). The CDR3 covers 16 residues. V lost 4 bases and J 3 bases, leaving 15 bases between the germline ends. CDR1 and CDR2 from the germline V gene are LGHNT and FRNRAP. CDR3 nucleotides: TGTGCTAGTGGTTCGAACCCGGGACGGTCTAATGAAAAACTGTTTTTT. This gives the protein CASGSNPGRSNEKLFF.

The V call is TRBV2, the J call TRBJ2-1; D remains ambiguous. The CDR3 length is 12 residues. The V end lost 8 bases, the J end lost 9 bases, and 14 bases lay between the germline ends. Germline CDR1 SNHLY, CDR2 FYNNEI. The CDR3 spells CASSSRRGEQFF. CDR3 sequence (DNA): TGTGCCAGCTCGTCTAGGCGTGGTGAGCAGTTCTTC.

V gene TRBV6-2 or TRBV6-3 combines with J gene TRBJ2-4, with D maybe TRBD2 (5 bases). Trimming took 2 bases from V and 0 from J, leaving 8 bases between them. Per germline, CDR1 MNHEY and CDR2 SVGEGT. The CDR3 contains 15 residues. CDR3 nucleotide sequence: TGTGCCAGCAGTTACGACGGACTAGCCAAAAACATTCAGTACTTC. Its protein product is CASSYDGLAKNIQYF.

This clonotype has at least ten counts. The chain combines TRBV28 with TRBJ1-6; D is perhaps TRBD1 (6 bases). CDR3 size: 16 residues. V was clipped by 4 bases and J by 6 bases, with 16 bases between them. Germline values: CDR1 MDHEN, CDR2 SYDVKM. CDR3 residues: CASSYTRGGFNSPLHF. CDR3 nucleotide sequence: TGTGCCAGCAGTTATACCCGAGGGGGTTTTAATTCACCCCTCCACTTT.

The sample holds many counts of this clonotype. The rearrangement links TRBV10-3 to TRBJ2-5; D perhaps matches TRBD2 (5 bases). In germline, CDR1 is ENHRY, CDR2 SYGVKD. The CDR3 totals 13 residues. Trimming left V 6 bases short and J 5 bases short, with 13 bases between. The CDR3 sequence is CAISPTGWETQYF. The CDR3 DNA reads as TGTGCCATCAGCCCGACGGGGTGGGAGACCCAGTACTTC.

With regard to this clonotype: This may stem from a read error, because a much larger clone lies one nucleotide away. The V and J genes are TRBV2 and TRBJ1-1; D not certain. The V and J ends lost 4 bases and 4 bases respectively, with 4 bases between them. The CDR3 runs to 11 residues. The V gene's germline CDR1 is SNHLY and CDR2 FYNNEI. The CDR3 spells CASSGSTEAFF. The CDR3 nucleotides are TGTGCCAGCAGTGGTTCCACTGAAGCTTTCTTT.

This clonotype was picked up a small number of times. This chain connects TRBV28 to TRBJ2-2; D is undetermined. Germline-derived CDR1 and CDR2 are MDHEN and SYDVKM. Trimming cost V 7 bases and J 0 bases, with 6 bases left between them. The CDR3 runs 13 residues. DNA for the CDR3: TGTGCCAGCAATTTTCCGAACACCGGGGAGCTGTTTTTT. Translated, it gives CASNFPNTGELFF.

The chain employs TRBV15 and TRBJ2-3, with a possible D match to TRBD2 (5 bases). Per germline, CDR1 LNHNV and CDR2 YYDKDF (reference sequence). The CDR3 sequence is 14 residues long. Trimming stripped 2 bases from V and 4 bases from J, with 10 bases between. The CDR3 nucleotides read TGTGCCACCAGCAGACTAGCCGGACCAGATACGCAGTATTTT. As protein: CATSRLAGPDTQYF.

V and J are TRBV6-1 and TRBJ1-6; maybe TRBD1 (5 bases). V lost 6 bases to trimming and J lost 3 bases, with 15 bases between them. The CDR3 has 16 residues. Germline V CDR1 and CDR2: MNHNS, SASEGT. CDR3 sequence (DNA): TGTGCCAGCAGACAACAGGTCGCCGGCTATAATTCACCCCTCCACTTT. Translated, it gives CASRQQVAGYNSPLHF.

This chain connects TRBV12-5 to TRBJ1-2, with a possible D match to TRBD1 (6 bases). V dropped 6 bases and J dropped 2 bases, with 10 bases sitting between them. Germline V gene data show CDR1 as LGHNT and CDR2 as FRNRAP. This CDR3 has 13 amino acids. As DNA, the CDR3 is TGTGCTAGTGGACAGGGCCTAAACTATGGCTACACCTTC. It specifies CASGQGLNYGYTF.

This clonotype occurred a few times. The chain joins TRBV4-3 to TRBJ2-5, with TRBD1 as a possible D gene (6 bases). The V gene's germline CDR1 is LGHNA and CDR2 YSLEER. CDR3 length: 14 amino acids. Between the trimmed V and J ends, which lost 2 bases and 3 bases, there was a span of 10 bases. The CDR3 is CASSQPDRKETQYF. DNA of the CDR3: TGCGCCAGCAGCCAACCCGACAGGAAAGAGACCCAGTACTTC.

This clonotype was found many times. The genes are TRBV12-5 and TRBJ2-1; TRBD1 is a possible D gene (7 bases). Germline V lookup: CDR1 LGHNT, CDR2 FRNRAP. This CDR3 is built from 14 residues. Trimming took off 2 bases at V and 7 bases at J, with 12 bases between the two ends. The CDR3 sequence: CASGLPAGGNEQFF. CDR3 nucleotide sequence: TGTGCTAGTGGTTTGCCAGCAGGGGGGAATGAGCAGTTCTTC.

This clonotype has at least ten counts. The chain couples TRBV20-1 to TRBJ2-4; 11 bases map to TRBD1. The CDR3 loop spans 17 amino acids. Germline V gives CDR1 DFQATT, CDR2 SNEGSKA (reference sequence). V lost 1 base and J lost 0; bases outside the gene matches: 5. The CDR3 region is CSARAGQGAGAKNIQYF. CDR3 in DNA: TGCAGTGCTAGAGCCGGACAGGGGGCGGGAGCCAAAAACATTCAGTACTTC.

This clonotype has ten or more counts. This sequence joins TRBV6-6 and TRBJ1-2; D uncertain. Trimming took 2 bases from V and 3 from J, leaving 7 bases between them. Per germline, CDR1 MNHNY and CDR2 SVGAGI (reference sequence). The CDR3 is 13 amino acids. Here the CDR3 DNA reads TGTGCCAGCAGTTACGACGTTGACTATGGCTACACCTTC. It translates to CASSYDVDYGYTF.

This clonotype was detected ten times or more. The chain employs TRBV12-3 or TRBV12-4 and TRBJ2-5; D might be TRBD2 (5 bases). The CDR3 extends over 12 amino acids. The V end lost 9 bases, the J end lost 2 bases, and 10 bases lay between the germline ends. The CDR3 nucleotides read TGTGCCAGTCAAGAGGGTCAAGAGACCCAGTACTTC. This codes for CASQEGQETQYF.

The CDR3 spells CASSSRTGTQETQYF. CDR3 bases: TGTGCCAGCAGCTCCCGCACCGGGACCCAAGAGACCCAGTACTTC. The V and J genes are TRBV7-2 and TRBJ2-5; possibly TRBD1 or TRBD2 for D (5 bases each). CDR3 length: 15 amino acids. The germline V gene encodes CDR1 SGHTA and CDR2 FQGNSA. Deletions cut 4 bases from V and 1 base from J, with 13 bases between.

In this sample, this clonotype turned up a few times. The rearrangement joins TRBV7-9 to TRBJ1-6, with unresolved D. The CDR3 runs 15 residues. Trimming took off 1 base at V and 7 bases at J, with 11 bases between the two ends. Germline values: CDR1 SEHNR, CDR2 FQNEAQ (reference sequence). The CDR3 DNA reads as TGTGCCAGCAGCTTAGAAGGGTCACGAAATTCACCCCTCCACTTT. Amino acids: CASSLEGSRNSPLHF.

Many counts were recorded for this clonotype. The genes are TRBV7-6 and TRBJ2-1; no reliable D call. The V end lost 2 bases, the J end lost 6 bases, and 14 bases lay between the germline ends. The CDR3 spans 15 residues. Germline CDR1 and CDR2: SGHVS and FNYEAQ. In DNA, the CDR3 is TGTGCCAGCAGCTTACGCGCCCTGGACGGCAATGAGCAGTTCTTC. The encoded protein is CASSLRALDGNEQFF.

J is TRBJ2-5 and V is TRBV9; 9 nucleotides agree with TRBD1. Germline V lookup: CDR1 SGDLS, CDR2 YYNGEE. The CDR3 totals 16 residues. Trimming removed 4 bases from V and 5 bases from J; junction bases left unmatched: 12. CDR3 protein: CASSPGGYRGHETQYF. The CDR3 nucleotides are TGTGCCAGCAGCCCAGGGGGTTACAGGGGGCACGAGACCCAGTACTTC.

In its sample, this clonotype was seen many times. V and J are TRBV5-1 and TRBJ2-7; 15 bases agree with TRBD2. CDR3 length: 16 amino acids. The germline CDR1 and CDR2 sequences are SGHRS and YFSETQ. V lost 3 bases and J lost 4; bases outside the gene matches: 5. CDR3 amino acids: CASSSAGTSGGYEQYF. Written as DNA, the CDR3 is TGCGCCAGCAGCTCCGCCGGGACTAGCGGGGGGTACGAGCAGTACTTC. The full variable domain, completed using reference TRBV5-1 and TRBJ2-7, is KAGVTQTPRYLIKTRGQQVTLSCSPISGHRSVSWYQQTPGQGLQFLFEYFSETQRNKGNFPGRFSGRQFSNSRSEMNVSTLELGDSALYLCASSSAGTSGGYEQYFGPGTRLTVT.

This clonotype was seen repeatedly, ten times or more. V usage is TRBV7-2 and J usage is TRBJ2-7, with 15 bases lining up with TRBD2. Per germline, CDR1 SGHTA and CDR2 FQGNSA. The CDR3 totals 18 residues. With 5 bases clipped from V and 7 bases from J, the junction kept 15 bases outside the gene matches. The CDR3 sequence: CASSGRGLAGGPSGEQYF. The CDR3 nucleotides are TGTGCCAGCAGCGGGAGAGGACTAGCGGGAGGGCCGTCGGGGGAGCAGTACTTC.

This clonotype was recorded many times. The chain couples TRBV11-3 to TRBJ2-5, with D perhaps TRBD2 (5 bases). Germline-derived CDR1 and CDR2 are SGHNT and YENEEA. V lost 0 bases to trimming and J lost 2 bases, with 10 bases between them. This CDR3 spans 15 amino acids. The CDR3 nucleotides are TGTGCCAGCAGCTTAGATGCGGGCCAGCAAGAGACCCAGTACTTC. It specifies CASSLDAGQQETQYF. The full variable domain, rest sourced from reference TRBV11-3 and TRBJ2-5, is EAGVVQSPRYKIIEKKQPVAFWCNPISGHNTLYWYLQNLGQGPELLIRYENEEAVDDSQLPKDRFSAERLKGVDSTLKIQPAELGDSAVYLCASSLDAGQQETQYFGPGTRLLVL.